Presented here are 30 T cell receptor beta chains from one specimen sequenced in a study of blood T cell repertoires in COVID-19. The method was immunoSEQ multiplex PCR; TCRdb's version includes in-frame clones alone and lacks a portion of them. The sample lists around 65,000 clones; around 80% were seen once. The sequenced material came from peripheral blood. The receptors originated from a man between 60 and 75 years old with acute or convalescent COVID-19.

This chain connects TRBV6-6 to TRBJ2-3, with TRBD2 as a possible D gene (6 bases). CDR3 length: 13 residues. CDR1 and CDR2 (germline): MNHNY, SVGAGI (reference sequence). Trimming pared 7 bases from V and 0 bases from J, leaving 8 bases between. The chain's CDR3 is CASTAGSTDTQYF. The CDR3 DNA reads TGTGCCAGCACGGCGGGAAGCACAGATACGCAGTATTTT.

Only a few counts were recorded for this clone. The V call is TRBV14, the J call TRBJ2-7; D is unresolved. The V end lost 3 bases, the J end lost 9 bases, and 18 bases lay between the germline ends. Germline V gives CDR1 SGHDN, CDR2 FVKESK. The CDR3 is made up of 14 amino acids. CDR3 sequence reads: CASSHGARSAVQYF. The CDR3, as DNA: TGTGCCAGCAGCCACGGTGCGCGGTCTGCTGTGCAGTACTTC.

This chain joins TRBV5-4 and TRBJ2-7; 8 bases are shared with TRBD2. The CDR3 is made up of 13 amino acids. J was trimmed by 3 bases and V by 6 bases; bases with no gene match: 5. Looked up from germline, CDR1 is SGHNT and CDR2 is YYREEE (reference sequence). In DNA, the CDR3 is TGTGCCAGCAAGGCTAGCGGGTTCTACGAGCAGTACTTC. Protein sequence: CASKASGFYEQYF.

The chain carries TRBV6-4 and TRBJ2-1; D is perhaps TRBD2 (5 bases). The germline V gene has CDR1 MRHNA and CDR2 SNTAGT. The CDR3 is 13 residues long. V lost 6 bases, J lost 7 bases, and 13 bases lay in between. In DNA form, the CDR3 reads TGTGCCAGCAGCGCTCAACTAGGGAATGAGCAGTTCTTC. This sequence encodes CASSAQLGNEQFF.

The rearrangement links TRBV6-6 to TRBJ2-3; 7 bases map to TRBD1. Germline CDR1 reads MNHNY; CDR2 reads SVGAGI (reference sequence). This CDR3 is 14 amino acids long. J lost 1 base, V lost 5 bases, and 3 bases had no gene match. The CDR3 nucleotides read TGTGCCAGCAGTAGGACAGGACGCACAGATACGCAGTATTTT. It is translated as CASSRTGRTDTQYF.

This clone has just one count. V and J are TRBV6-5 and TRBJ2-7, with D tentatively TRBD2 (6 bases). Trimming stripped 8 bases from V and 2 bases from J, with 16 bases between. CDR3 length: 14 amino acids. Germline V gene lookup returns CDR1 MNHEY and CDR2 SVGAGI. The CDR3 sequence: CASSGGLGAYEQYF. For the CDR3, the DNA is TGTGCCAGCTCTGGGGGGTTGGGGGCCTACGAGCAGTACTTC.

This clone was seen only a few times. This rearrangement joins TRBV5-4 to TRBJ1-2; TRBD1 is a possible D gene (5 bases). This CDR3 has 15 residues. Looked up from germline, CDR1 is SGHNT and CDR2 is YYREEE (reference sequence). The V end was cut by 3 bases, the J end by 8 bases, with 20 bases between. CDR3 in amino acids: CASSSSGALNGGYTF. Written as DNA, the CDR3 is TGTGCCAGCAGCTCTTCTGGGGCGCTCAATGGGGGCTACACCTTC.

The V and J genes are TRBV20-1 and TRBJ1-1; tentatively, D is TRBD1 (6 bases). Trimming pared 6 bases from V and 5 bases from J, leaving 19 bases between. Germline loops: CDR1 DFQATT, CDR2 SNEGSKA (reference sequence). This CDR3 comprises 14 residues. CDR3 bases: TGCAGTGCGAGTCCCTACAGGGCCGCGACTGAAGCTTTCTTT. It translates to CSASPYRAATEAFF.

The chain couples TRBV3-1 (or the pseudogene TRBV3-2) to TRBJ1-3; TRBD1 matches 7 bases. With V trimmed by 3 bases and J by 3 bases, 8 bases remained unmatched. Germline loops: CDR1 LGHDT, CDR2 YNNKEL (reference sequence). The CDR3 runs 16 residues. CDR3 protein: CASSQATGLLGNTIYF. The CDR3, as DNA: TGTGCCAGCAGCCAGGCGACAGGGTTACTTGGAAACACCATATATTTT.

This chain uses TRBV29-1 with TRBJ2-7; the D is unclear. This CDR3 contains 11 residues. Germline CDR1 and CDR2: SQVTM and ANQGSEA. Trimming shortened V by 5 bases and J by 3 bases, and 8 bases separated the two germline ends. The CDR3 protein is CSVNTVYEQYF. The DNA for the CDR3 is TGCAGCGTTAACACCGTCTACGAGCAGTACTTC.

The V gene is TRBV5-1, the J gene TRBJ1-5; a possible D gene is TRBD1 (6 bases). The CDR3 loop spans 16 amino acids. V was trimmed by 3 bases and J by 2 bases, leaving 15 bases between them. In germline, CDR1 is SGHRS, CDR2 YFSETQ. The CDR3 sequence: CASSWGGDQGNQPQHF. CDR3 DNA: TGCGCCAGCAGCTGGGGGGGCGATCAGGGCAATCAGCCCCAGCATTTT.

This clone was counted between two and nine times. The CDR3 DNA reads as TGTGCCAGCAGCTTACAGGGGAACACCGGGGAGCTGTTTTTT. Translated, it gives CASSLQGNTGELFF. The rearrangement uses TRBV7-9 and TRBJ2-2; D possibly corresponds to TRBD1 (5 bases). The CDR3 totals 14 residues. Germline CDR1 reads SEHNR; CDR2 reads FQNEAQ (reference sequence). Trimming pared 2 bases from V and 1 base from J, leaving 5 bases between.

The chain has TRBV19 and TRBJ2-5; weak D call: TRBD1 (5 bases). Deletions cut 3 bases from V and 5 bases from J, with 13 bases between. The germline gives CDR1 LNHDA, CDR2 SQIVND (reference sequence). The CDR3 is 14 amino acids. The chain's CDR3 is CASSMDKGSETQYF. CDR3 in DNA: TGTGCCAGTAGTATGGATAAGGGGTCGGAGACCCAGTACTTC. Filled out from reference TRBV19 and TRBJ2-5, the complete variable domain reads DGGITQSPKYLFRKEGQNVTLSCEQNLNHDAMYWYRQDPGQGLRLIYYSQIVNDFQKGDIAEGYSVSREKKESFPLTVTSAQKNPTAFYLCASSMDKGSETQYFGPGTRLLVL.

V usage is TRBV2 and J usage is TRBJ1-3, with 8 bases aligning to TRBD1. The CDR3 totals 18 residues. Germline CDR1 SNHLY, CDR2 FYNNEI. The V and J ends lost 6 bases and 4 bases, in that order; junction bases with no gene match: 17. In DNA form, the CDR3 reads TGTGCCAGCAGGGCCGGTCAGGGGGCCAAGATACAGGGAAACACCATATATTTT. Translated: CASRAGQGAKIQGNTIYF.

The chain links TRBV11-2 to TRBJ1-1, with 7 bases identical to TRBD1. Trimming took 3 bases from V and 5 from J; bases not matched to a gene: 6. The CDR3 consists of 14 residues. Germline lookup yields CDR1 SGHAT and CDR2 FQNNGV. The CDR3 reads CASSFDRVGTEAFF. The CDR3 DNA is TGTGCCAGCAGCTTCGACAGGGTAGGGACTGAAGCTTTCTTT. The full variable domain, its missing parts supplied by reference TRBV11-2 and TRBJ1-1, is EAGVAQSPRYKIIEKRQSVAFWCNPISGHATLYWYQQILGQGPKLLIQFQNNGVVDDSQLPKDRFSAERLKGVDSTLKIQPAKLEDSAVYLCASSFDRVGTEAFFGQGTRLTVV.

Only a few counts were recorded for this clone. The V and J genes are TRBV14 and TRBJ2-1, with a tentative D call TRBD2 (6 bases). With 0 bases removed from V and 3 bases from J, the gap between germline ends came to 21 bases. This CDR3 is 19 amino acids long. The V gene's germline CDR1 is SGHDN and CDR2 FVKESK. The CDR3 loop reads CASSQDGETRPRDYNEQFF. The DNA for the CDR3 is TGTGCCAGCAGCCAAGATGGTGAGACTAGACCTAGGGACTACAATGAGCAGTTCTTC.

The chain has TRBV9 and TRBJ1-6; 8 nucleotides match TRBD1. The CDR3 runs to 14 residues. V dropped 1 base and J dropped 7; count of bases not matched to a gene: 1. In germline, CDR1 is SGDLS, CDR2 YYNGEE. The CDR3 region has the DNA TGTGCCAGCAGCGTAAGGGACAGGAATTCACCCCTCCACTTT. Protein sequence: CASSVRDRNSPLHF. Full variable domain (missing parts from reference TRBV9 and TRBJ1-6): DSGVTQTPKHLITATGQRVTLRCSPRSGDLSVYWYQQSLDQGLQFLIQYYNGEERAKGNILERFSAQQFPDLHSELNLSSLELGDSALYFCASSVRDRNSPLHFGNGTRLTVT.

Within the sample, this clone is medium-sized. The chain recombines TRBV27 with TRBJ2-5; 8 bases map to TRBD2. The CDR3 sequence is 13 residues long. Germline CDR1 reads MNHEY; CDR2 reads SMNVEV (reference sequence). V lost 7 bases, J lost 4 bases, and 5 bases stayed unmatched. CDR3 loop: CASIPGGGETQYF. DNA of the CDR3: TGTGCCAGCATTCCCGGGGGGGGAGAGACCCAGTACTTC.

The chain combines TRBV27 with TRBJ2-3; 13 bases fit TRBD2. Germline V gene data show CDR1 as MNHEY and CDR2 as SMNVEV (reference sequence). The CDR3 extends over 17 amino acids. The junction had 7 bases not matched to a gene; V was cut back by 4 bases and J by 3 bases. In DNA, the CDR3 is TGTGCCAGCAGTTCAGGGAGGACTAGCGGGAGAACAGATACGCAGTATTTT. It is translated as CASSSGRTSGRTDTQYF.

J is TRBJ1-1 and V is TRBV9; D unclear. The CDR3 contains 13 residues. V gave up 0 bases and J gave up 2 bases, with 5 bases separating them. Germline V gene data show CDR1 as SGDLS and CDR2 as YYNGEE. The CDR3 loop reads CASSVDHNTEAFF. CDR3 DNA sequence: TGTGCCAGCAGCGTAGATCATAACACTGAAGCTTTCTTT.

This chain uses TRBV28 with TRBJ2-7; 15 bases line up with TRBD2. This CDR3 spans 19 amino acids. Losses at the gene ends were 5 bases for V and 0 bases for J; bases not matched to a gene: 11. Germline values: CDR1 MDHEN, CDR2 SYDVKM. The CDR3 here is CASSLGTSGRHLSSYEQYF. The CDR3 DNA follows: TGTGCCAGCAGTCTCGGGACTAGCGGGAGGCATCTGAGCTCCTACGAGCAGTACTTC.

CDR3 DNA: TGTGCCAGCACCACTCCGGGAGGACGCTCTGGAAACACCATATATTTT. It yields the protein CASTTPGGRSGNTIYF. The chain carries TRBV28 and TRBJ1-3; D ambiguous. CDR1 is MDHEN, CDR2 SYDVKM, per germline. The CDR3 covers 16 residues. The V end lost 7 bases, the J end lost 0 bases, and 16 bases lay between the germline ends. Filled out from reference TRBV28 and TRBJ1-3, the complete variable domain reads DVKVTQSSRYLVKRTGEKVFLECVQDMDHENMFWYRQDPGLGLRLIYFSYDVKMKEKGDIPEGYSVSREKKERFSLILESASTNQTSMYLCASTTPGGRSGNTIYFGEGSWLTVV.

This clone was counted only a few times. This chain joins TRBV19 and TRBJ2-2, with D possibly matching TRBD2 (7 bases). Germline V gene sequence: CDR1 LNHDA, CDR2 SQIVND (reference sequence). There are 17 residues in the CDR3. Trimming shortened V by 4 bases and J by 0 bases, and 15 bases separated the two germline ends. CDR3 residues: CASSKLPGGANTGELFF. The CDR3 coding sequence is TGTGCCAGTAGTAAACTTCCGGGGGGCGCGAACACCGGGGAGCTGTTTTTT. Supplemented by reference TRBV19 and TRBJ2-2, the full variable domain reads DGGITQSPKYLFRKEGQNVTLSCEQNLNHDAMYWYRQDPGQGLRLIYYSQIVNDFQKGDIAEGYSVSREKKESFPLTVTSAQKNPTAFYLCASSKLPGGANTGELFFGEGSRLTVL.

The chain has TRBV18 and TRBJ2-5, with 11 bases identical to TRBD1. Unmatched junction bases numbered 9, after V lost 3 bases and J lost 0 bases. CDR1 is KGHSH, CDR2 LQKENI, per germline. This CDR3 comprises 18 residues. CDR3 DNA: TGTGCCAGCTCACCGATAGGTGGGACAGGGGGTTACCAAGAGACCCAGTACTTC. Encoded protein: CASSPIGGTGGYQETQYF. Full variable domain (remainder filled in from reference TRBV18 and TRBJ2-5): NAGVMQNPRHLVRRRGQEARLRCSPMKGHSHVYWYRQLPEEGLKFMVYLQKENIIDESGMPKERFSAEFPKEGPSILRIQQVVRGDSAAYFCASSPIGGTGGYQETQYFGPGTRLLVL.

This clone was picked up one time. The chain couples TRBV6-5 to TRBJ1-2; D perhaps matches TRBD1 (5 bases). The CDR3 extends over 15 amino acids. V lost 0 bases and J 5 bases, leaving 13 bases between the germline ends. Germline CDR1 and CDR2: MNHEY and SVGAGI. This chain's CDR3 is CASSYSSGTLYGYTF. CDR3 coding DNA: TGTGCCAGCAGTTACTCATCCGGGACTCTATATGGCTACACCTTC.

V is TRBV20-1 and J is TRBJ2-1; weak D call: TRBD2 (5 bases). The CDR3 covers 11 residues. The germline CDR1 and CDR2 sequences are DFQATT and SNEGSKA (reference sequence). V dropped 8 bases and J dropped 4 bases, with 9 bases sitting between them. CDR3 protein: CSSGEYNEQFF. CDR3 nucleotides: TGCAGTTCCGGGGAATACAATGAGCAGTTCTTC.

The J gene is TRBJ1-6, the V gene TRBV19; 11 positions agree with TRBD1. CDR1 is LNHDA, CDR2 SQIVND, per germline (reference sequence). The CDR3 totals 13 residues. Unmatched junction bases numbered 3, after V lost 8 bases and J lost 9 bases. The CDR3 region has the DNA TGTGCCAGTTGGGACAGGGGGATTTCACCCCTCCACTTT. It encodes CASWDRGISPLHF.

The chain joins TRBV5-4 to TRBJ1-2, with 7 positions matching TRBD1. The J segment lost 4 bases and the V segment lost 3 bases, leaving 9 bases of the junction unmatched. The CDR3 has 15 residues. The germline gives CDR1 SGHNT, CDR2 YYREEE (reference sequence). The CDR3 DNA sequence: TGTGCCAGCAGCTCCCGGGTAGGGGACAGCTATGGCTACACCTTC. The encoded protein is CASSSRVGDSYGYTF.

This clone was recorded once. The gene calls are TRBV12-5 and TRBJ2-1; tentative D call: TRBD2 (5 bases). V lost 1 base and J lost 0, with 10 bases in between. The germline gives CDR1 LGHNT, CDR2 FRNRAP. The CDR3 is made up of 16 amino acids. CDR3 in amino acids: CASGLDSVNSYNEQFF. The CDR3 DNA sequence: TGTGCTAGTGGTTTGGATAGCGTGAACTCCTACAATGAGCAGTTCTTC.

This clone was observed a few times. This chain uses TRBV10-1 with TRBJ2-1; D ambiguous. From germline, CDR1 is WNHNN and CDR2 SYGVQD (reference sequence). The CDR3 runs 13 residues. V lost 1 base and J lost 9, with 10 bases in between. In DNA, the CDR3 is TGCGCCAGCAGTGAGTTGCTCCGGAGTGAGCAGTTCTTC. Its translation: CASSELLRSEQFF.